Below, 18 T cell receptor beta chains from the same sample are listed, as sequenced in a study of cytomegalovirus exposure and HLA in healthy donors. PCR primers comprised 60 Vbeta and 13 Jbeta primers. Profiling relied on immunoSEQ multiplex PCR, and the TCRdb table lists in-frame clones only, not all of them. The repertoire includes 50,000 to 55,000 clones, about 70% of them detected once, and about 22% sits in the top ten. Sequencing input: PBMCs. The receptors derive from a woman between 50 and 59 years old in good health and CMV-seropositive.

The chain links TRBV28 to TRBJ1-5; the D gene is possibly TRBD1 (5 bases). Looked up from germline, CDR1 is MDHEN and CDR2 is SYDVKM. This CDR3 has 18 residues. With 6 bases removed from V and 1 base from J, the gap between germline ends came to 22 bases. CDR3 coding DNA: TGTGCCAGCAGACTCCGGGACGGAGGGTCTATAAGCAATCAGCCCCAGCATTTT. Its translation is CASRLRDGGSISNQPQHF. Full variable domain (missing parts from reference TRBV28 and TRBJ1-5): DVKVTQSSRYLVKRTGEKVFLECVQDMDHENMFWYRQDPGLGLRLIYFSYDVKMKEKGDIPEGYSVSREKKERFSLILESASTNQTSMYLCASRLRDGGSISNQPQHFGDGTRLSIL.

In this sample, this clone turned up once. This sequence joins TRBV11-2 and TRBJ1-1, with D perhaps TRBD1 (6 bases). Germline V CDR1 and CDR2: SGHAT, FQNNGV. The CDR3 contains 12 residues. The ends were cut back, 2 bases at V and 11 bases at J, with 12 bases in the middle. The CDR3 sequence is CASSLSGQMAFF. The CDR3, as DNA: TGTGCCAGCAGCTTAAGTGGACAGATGGCTTTCTTT.

In DNA form, the CDR3 reads TGTGCCAGCAGCTTAGATCCAGGGCGGACCCAGTACTTC. This codes for CASSLDPGRTQYF. This chain links TRBV11-3 with TRBJ2-5; D is perhaps TRBD1 (5 bases). Germline CDR1 reads SGHNT; CDR2 reads YENEEA. The V end lost 0 bases, the J end lost 7 bases, and 9 bases lay between the germline ends. This CDR3 contains 13 residues.

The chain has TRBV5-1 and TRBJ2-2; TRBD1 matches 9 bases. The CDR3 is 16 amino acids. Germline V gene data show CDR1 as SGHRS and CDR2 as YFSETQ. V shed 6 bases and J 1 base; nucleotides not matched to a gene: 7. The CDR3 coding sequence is TGCGCCAGCAACCACAGGGGGCTGGGGAACACCGGGGAGCTGTTTTTT. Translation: CASNHRGLGNTGELFF.

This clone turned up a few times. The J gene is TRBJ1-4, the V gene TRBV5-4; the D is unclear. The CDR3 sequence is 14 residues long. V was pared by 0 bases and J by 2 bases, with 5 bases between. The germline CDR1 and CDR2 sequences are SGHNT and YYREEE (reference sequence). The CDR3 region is CASSLGSTNEKLFF. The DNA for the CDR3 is TGTGCCAGCAGCTTGGGTTCGACTAATGAAAAACTGTTTTTT.

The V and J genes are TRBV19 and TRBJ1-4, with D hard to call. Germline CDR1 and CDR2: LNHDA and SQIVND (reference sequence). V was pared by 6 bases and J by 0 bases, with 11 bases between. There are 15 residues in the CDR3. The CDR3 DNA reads TGTGCCAGTAGAGCCCTCCTTGCAACTAATGAAAAACTGTTTTTT. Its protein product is CASRALLATNEKLFF.

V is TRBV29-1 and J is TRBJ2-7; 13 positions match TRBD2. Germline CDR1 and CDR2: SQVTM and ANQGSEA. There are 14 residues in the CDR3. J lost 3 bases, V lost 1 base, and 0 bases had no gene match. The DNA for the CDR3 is TGCAGCGTTGAAGGGACTAGCGGGAGCTACGAGCAGTACTTC. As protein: CSVEGTSGSYEQYF.

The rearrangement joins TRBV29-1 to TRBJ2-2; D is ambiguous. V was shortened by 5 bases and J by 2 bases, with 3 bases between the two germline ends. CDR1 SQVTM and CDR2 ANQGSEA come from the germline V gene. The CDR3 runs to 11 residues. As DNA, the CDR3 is TGCAGCGTTAGCAACACCGGGGAGCTGTTTTTT. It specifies CSVSNTGELFF.

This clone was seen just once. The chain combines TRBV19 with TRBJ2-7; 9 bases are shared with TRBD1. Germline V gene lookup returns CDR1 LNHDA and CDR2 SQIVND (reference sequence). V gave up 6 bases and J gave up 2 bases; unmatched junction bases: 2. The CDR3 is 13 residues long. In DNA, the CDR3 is TGTGCCAGTAGGGGGACAGGGCCCTACGAGCAGTACTTC. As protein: CASRGTGPYEQYF.

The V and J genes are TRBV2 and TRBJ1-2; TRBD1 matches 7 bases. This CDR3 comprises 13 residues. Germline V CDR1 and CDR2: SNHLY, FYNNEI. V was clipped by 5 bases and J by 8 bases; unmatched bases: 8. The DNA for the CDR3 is TGTGCCAGCAGTATTACAGGGGCTCGGGGCTACACCTTC. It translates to CASSITGARGYTF.

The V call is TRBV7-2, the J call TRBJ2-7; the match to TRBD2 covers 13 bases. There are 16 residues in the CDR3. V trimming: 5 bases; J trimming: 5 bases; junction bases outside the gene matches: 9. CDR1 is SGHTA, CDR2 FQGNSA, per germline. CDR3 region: CASSQTSGGVGNEQYF. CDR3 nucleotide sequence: TGTGCCAGCAGCCAAACTAGCGGGGGGGTTGGTAACGAGCAGTACTTC.

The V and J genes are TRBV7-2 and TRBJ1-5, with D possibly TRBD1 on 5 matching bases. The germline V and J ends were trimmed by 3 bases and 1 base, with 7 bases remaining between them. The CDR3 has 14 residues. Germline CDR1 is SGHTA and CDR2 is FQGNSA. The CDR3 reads CASSFRQSNQPQHF. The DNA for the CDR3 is TGTGCCAGCAGCTTTAGACAGAGCAATCAGCCCCAGCATTTT.

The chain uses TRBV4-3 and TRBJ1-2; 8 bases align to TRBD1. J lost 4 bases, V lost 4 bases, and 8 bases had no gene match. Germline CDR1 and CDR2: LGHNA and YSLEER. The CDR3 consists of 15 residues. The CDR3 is CASSPGTGGVYGYTF. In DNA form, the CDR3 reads TGCGCCAGCAGCCCCGGGACAGGAGGAGTCTATGGCTACACCTTC.

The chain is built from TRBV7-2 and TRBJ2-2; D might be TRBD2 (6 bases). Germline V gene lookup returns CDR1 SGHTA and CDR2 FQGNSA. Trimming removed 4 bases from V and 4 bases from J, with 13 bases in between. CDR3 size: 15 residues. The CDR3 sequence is CASSSSGLSTGELFF. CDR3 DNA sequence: TGTGCCAGCAGCTCCTCGGGACTGAGCACCGGGGAGCTGTTTTTT. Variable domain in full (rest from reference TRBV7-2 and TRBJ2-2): GAGVSQSPSNKVTEKGKDVELRCDPISGHTALYWYRQSLGQGLEFLIYFQGNSAPDKSGLPSDRFSAERTGGSVSTLTIQRTQQEDSAVYLCASSSSGLSTGELFFGEGSRLTVL.

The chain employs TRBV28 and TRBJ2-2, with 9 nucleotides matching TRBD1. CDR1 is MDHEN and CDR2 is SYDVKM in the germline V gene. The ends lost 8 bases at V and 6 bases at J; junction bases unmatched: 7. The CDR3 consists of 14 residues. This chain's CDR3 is CASRGQGKSGELFF. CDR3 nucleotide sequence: TGTGCCAGCCGTGGACAGGGGAAGTCCGGGGAGCTGTTTTTT.

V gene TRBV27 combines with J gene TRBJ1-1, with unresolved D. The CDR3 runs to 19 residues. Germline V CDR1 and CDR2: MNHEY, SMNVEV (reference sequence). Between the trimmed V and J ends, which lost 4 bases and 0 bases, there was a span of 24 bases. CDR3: CASSSHGWQLESMNTEAFF. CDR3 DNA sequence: TGTGCCAGCAGTTCCCACGGGTGGCAGTTGGAGAGCATGAACACTGAAGCTTTCTTT.

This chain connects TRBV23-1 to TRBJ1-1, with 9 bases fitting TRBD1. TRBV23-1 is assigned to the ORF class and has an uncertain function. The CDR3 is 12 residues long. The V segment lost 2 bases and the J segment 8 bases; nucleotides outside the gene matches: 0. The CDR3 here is CASSQGTGEAFF. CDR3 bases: TGCGCCAGCAGTCAAGGGACAGGGGAAGCTTTCTTT.

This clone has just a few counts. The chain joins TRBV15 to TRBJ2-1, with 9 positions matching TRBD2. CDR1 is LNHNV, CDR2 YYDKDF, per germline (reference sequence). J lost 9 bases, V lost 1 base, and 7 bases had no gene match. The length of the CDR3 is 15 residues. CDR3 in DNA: TGTGCCACCAGCAGAGTAGCGGGAGATATTAGTGAGCAGTTCTTC. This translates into CATSRVAGDISEQFF.